The 13 T cell receptor beta chains given below trace back to one sample, sequenced in a study of T cells in Graves' hyperthyroidism and ophthalmopathy. From RNA transcripts, TCR beta CDR3 regions were amplified. HTBI primers drove first-round RT-PCR of the TCR CDR3. Via MiXCR, TCRdb re-called the multiplex PCR reads, giving one row per CDR3 protein. The table shows 500,000 to 600,000 distinct CDR3 sequences, with around 45% occurring only once. Sequencing was done on a sample of peripheral blood or thyroid tissue (not recorded which). Receptor source: a woman between 18 and 29 years old with Graves' hyperthyroidism.

This clonotype was seen many times. The CDR3, as DNA: TGTGCCAGCAGCCCACAGGGGGCGGATAATTCACCCCTCCACTTT. It translates to CASSPQGADNSPLHF. The chain recombines TRBV12-3 or TRBV12-4 with TRBJ1-6; 9 bases are shared with TRBD1. CDR3 length equals 15 residues. Trimming cost V 6 bases and J 5 bases; bases outside gene matches: 5.

CDR3 nucleotide sequence: TGTGCCAGCAGCCCATGGCGGCAGACTGGGGCCAACGTCCTGACTTTC. This sequence encodes CASSPWRQTGANVLTF. The V gene is TRBV7-9, the J gene TRBJ2-6; D is uncertain. Germline assignment: CDR1 SEHNR and CDR2 FQNEAQ (reference sequence). Trimming shortened V by 5 bases and J by 2 bases, and 13 bases separated the two germline ends. There are 16 residues in the CDR3.

CDR3 sequence: CASSLLGRGYGYTF. Written as DNA, the CDR3 is TGTGCCAGCAGCTTATTGGGGAGGGGCTATGGCTACACCTTC. The V call is TRBV7-2, the J call TRBJ1-2; a weak D match, TRBD1 (5 bases). The V gene lost 2 bases and the J gene lost 4 bases, with 11 bases spanning the gap. The CDR3 totals 14 residues. Per the germline V gene, CDR1 is SGHTA and CDR2 is FQGNSA.

A word on this clonotype: A much larger clone differs by one base, so this may be a read error. The chain carries TRBV5-1 and TRBJ2-7, with a weak D call TRBD1 (6 bases). The V end lost 1 base, the J end lost 9 bases, and 26 bases lay between the germline ends. CDR3 length: 17 residues. CDR1 SGHRS and CDR2 YFSETQ come from the germline V gene. The CDR3 DNA reads TGCGCCAGCAGCTTGCACTTCGACTCCCTTAGCCTACAGGGGCAGTACTTC. Translating it yields CASSLHFDSLSLQGQYF.

On this clonotype: This may be a read error: a much more frequent sequence differs by one nucleotide. The genes are TRBV20-1 and TRBJ2-7; TRBD2 aligns across 9 bases. The CDR3 totals 15 residues. From germline, CDR1 is DFQATT and CDR2 SNEGSKA (reference sequence). Trimming removed 0 bases from V and 1 base from J; junction bases left unmatched: 4. The CDR3 spells CSARDSLAGSYEQYF. In DNA, the CDR3 is TGCAGTGCTAGAGATTCCCTAGCGGGGTCCTACGAGCAGTACTTC.

This clonotype showed up just once. A single base separates this from a much larger clone, so it may be a read error. The gene calls are TRBV2 and TRBJ2-6; 11 bases are shared with TRBD1. Trimming at V came to 8 bases and at J to 1 base, leaving 4 bases not matched to a gene. The germline V gene encodes CDR1 SNHLY and CDR2 FYNNEI. This CDR3 spans 16 amino acids. CDR3 region: CASGGQGESGANVLTF. Here the CDR3 DNA reads TGTGCCAGCGGGGGACAGGGGGAATCTGGGGCCAACGTCCTGACTTTC.

V is TRBV24-1 and J is TRBJ2-2; TRBD2 matches 7 bases. This CDR3 is 15 amino acids long. Trimming removed 7 bases from V and 7 bases from J; junction bases left unmatched: 11. Per germline, CDR1 KGHDR and CDR2 SFDVKD. CDR3 protein: CATRVGLVRNGELFF. Written as DNA, the CDR3 is TGTGCCACCAGAGTCGGACTAGTTCGGAACGGGGAGCTGTTTTTT.

This clonotype came up many times. The chain joins TRBV9 to TRBJ1-6; 7 nucleotides line up with TRBD1. V was clipped by 2 bases and J by 6 bases; unmatched bases: 2. CDR3 length: 14 residues. The germline gives CDR1 SGDLS, CDR2 YYNGEE. The CDR3 region has the DNA TGTGCCAGCAGCGTCCGGGACAGTAATTCACCCCTCCACTTT. Amino acid sequence: CASSVRDSNSPLHF. Full variable domain (remainder filled in from reference TRBV9 and TRBJ1-6): DSGVTQTPKHLITATGQRVTLRCSPRSGDLSVYWYQQSLDQGLQFLIQYYNGEERAKGNILERFSAQQFPDLHSELNLSSLELGDSALYFCASSVRDSNSPLHFGNGTRLTVT.

This clonotype was counted at least ten times. The gene calls are TRBV7-9 and TRBJ1-2; the match to TRBD1 covers 9 bases. V lost 3 bases to trimming and J lost 8 bases; unmatched junction nucleotides: 4. The CDR3 runs to 13 residues. The germline CDR1 and CDR2 sequences are SEHNR and FQNEAQ (reference sequence). The DNA of the CDR3 is TGTGCCAGCAGCTTGGGACAGGGTAACGGCTACACCTTC. Translation gives CASSLGQGNGYTF.

This clonotype was counted at least ten times. This chain uses TRBV2 with TRBJ1-3, with 11 bases identical to TRBD1. There are 14 residues in the CDR3. V lost 6 bases and J lost 4; bases outside the gene matches: 2. Germline CDR1 and CDR2: SNHLY and FYNNEI. CDR3 loop: CASRDRGPGNTIYF. DNA of the CDR3: TGTGCCAGCAGGGACAGGGGGCCCGGAAACACCATATATTTT.

At least ten counts were recorded for this clonotype. The V call is TRBV19, the J call TRBJ1-1; D is uncertain. CDR3 length: 14 amino acids. Germline lookup yields CDR1 LNHDA and CDR2 SQIVND (reference sequence). V was pared by 3 bases and J by 2 bases, with 10 bases between. Written as DNA, the CDR3 is TGTGCCAGTAGTATCGGATTTCCTAACACTGAAGCTTTCTTT. Protein sequence: CASSIGFPNTEAFF.

Concerning this clonotype: Germline is not matched at one junction end, which may reflect a read error. The genes are TRBV5-1 and TRBJ1-6, with D possibly being TRBD1 (6 bases). This CDR3 comprises 13 residues. Germline V gene sequence: CDR1 SGHRS, CDR2 YFSETQ. The CDR3 is CVSSPDSTSPLHF. DNA for the CDR3: TGCGTCAGCAGTCCGGACAGCACTTCACCCCTCCACTTT.

Turning to this clonotype: A read error may explain this, as a much larger clone is one base away. The rearrangement uses TRBV18 and TRBJ1-1, with 9 bases lining up with TRBD1. Germline V lookup: CDR1 KGHSH, CDR2 LQKENI. The CDR3 spans 13 residues. V shed 1 base and J 7 bases; nucleotides not matched to a gene: 1. Written as DNA, the CDR3 is TGTGCCAGCTCACCACGGGACAGGGATGAAGCTTTCTTT. Protein sequence: CASSPRDRDEAFF.